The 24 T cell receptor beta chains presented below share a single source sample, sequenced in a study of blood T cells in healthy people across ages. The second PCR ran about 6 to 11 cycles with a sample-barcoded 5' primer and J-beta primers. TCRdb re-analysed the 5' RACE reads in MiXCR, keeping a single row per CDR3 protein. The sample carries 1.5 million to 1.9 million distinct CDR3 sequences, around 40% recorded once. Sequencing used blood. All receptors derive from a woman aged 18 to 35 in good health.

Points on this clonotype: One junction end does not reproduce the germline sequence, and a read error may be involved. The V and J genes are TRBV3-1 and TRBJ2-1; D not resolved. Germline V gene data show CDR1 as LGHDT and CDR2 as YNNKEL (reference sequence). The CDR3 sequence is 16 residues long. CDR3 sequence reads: CVSSQYGLSSYNEQFF. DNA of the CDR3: TGTGTCAGCAGCCAATATGGTCTGAGCTCCTACAATGAGCAGTTCTTC.

The CDR3 DNA follows: TGTGCCATCAGCCTAAACATTCAATTTTACGAGCAGTACTTC. Translating gives CAISLNIQFYEQYF. The chain links TRBV10-3 to TRBJ2-7; D ambiguous. V was shortened by 6 bases and J by 4 bases, with 16 bases between the two germline ends. Germline values: CDR1 ENHRY, CDR2 SYGVKD. The CDR3 covers 14 residues.

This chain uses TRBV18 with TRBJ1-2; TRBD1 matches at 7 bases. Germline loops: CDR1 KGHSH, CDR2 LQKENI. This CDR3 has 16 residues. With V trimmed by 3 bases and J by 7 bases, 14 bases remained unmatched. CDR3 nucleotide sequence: TGTGCCAGCTCACCGGGACCAGGGGGAGGGGCTGGTGGCTACACCTTC. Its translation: CASSPGPGGGAGGYTF. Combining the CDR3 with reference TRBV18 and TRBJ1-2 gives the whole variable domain NAGVMQNPRHLVRRRGQEARLRCSPMKGHSHVYWYRQLPEEGLKFMVYLQKENIIDESGMPKERFSAEFPKEGPSILRIQQVVRGDSAAYFCASSPGPGGGAGGYTFGSGTRLTVV.

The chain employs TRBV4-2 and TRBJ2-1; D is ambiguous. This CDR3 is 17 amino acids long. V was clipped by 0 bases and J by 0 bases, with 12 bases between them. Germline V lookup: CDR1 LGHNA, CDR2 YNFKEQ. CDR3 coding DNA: TGTGCCAGCAGCCAAGAAGGTCTTCGAAGCTCCTACAATGAGCAGTTCTTC. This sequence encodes CASSQEGLRSSYNEQFF.

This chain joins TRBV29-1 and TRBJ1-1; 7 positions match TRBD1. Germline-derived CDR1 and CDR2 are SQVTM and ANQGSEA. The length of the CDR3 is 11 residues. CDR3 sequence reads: CRGQENTEAFF. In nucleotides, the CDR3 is TGCAGAGGACAGGAGAACACTGAAGCTTTCTTT. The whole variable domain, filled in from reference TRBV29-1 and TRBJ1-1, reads SAVISQKPSRDICQRGTSLTIQCQVDSQVTMMFWYRQQPGQSLTLIATANQGSEATYESGFVIDKFPISRPNLTFSTLTVSNMSPEDSSIYLCRGQENTEAFFGQGTRLTVV.

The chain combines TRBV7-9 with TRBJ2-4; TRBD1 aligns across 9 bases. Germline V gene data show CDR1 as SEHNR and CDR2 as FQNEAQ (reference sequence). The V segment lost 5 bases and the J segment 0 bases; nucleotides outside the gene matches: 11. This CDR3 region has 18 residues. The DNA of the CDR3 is TGTGCCAGCAGCGCTCCCGCAGGACAGGGGCTAGCCAAAAACATTCAGTACTTC. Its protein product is CASSAPAGQGLAKNIQYF.

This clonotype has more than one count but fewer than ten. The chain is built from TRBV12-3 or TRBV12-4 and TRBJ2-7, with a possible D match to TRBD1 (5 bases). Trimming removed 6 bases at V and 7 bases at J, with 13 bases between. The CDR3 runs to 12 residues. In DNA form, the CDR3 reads TGTGCCAGCAGCTTGGGAAGGGGTGAGCAGTACTTC. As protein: CASSLGRGEQYF.

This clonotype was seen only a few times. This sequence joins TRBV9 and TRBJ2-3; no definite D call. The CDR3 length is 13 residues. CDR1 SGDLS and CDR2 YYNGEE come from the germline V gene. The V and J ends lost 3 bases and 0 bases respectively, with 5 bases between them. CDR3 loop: CASSGYSTDTQYF. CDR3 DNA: TGTGCCAGCAGCGGATATAGCACAGATACGCAGTATTTT.

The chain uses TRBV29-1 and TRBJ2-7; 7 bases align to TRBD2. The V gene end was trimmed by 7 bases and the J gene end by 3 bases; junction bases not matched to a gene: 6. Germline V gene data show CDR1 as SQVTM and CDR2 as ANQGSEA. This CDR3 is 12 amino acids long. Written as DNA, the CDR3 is TGCAGCGCCACGACTAGCTTCTACGAGCAGTACTTC. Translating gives CSATTSFYEQYF.

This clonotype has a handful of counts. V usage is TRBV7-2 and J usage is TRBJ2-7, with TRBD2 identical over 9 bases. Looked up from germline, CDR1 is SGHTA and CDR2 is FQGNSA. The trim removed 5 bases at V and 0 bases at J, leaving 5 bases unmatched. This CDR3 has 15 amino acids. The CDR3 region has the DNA TGTGCCAGCAGCATTAGCGGGGGCCCCTCCTACGAGCAGTACTTC. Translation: CASSISGGPSYEQYF.

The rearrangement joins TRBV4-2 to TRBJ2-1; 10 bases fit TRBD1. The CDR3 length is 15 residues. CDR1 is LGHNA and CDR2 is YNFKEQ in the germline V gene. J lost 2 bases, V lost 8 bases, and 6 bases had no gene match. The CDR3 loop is CASAVGQGAYNEQFF. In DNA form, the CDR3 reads TGTGCCAGCGCAGTTGGACAGGGGGCCTACAATGAGCAGTTCTTC.

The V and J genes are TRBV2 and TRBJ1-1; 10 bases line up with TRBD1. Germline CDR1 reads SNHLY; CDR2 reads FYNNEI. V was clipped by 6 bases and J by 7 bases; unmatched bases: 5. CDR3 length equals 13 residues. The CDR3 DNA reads TGTGCCAGCAGGGGACAGGGGCTAGGTGAAGCTTTCTTT. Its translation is CASRGQGLGEAFF.

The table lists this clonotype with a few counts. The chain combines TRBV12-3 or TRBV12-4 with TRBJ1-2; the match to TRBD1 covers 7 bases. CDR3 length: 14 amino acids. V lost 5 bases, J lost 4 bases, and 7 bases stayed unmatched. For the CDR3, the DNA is TGTGCCAGCAGTCTCACGGGACAGCTCTATGGCTACACCTTC. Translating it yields CASSLTGQLYGYTF.

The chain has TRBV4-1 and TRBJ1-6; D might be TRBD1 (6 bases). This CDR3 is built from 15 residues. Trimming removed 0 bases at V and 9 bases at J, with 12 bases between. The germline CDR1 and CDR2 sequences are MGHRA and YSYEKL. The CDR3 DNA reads TGCGCCAGCAGCCAAGACAGGGGAGAGGGTTCACCCCTCCACTTT. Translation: CASSQDRGEGSPLHF.

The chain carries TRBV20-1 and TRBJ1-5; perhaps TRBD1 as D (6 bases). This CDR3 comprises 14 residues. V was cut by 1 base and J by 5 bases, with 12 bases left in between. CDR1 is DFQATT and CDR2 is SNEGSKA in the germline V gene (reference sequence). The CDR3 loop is CSARALGGDQPQHF. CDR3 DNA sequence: TGCAGTGCTAGAGCCCTAGGGGGGGATCAGCCCCAGCATTTT.

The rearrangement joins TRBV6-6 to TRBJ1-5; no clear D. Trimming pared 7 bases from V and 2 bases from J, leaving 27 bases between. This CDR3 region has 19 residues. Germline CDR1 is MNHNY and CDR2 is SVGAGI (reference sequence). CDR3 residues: CASNIALVRAERRNQPQHF. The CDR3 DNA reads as TGTGCCAGCAATATAGCCCTCGTCCGGGCGGAACGGCGCAATCAGCCCCAGCATTTT.

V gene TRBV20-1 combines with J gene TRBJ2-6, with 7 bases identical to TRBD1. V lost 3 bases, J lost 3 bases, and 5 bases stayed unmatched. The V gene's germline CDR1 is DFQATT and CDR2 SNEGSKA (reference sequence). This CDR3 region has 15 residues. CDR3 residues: CSARVTGVGANVLTF. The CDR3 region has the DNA TGCAGTGCTAGGGTTACAGGGGTTGGGGCCAACGTCCTGACTTTC.

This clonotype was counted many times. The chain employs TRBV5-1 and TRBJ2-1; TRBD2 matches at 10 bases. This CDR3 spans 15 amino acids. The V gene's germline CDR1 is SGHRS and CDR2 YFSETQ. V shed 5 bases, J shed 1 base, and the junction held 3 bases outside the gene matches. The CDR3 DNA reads TGCGCCAGCAGTTCGGGACTAGCGTCCTACAATGAGCAGTTCTTC. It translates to CASSSGLASYNEQFF.

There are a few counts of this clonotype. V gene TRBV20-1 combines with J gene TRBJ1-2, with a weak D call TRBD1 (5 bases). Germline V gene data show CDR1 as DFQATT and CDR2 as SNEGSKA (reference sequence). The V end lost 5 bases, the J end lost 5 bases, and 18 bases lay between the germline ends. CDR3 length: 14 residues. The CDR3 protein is CSAGTGRGVYGYTF. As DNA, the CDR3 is TGCAGTGCTGGGACGGGACGAGGGGTTTATGGCTACACCTTC.

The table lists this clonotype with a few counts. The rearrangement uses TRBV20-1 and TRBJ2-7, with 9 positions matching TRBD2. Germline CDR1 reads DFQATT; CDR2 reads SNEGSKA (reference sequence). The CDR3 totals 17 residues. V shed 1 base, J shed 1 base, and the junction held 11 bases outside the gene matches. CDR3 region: CSARGLQTSGNSYEQYF. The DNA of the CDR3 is TGCAGTGCTAGAGGTCTACAGACTAGCGGAAATTCCTACGAGCAGTACTTC.

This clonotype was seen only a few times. This CDR3 is CASTLGRRGAEQYF. The CDR3 region has the DNA TGTGCCAGCACACTGGGCAGGAGAGGAGCCGAGCAGTACTTC. The gene calls are TRBV6-1 and TRBJ2-7; D is ambiguous. This CDR3 is built from 14 residues. Germline V CDR1 and CDR2: MNHNS, SASEGT. The V and J ends lost 7 bases and 6 bases respectively, with 19 bases between them.

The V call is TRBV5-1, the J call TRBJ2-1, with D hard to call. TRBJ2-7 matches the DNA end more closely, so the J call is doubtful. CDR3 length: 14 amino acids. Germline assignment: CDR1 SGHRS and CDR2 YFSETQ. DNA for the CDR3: TGCGCCAGCAGCTTTCTGGATGAGGATAATGAGCAGTACTTC. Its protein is CASSFLDEDNEQYF.

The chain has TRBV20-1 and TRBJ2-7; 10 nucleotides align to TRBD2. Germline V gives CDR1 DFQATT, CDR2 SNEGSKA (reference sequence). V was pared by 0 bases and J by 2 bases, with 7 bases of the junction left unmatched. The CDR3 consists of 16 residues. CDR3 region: CSARDLAGDLPYEQYF. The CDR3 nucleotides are TGCAGTGCTAGAGACCTAGCGGGAGATCTACCCTACGAGCAGTACTTC.

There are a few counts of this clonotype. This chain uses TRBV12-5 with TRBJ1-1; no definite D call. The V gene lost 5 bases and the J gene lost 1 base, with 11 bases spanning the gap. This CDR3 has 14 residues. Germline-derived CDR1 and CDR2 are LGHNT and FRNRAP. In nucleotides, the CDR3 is TGTGCTAGTGGTGCAACAAGACAGAACACTGAAGCTTTCTTT. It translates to CASGATRQNTEAFF.